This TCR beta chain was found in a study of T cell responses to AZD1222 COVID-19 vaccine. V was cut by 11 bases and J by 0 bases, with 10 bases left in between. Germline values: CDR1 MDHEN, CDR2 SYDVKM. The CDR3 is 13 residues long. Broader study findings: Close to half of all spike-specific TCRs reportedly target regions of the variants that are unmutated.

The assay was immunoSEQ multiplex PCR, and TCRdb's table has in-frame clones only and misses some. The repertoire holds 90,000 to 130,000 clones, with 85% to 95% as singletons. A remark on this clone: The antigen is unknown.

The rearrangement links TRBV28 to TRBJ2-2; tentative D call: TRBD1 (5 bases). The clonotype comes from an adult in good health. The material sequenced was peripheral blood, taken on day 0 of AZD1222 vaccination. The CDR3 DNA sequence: TGTGCCTCCCGGACAACGAACACCGGGGAGCTGTTTTTT. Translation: CASRTTNTGELFF.